This TCR beta chain was observed in a study of cytomegalovirus exposure and HLA in healthy donors. This CDR3 is built from 14 residues. V was pared by 5 bases and J by 3 bases, with 14 bases between. Germline V lookup: CDR1 LNHDA, CDR2 SQIVND (reference sequence). Primers: 60 Vbeta forward and 13 Jbeta reverse. Some clones are missing from TCRdb's copy, which holds only in-frame ones; the method was immunoSEQ multiplex PCR. Its table records about 160,000 clones. The specimen sequenced was PBMCs. The TCR was taken from a woman aged 55-70 years in good health and CMV-seronegative. This chain links TRBV19 with TRBJ2-7; a possible D gene is TRBD1 (6 bases). CDR3 sequence: CASSSQGIGYEQYF. The CDR3, as DNA: TGTGCCAGTAGTTCACAGGGTATAGGCTACGAGCAGTACTTC.